This T cell receptor (beta chain) came from a study of beta chain features in type 1 diabetes. Each of the CD4+ naive, central memory, regulatory and stem cell-like memory populations was sorted via CD45RO/CCR7/CD25/CD127/CD95/CD27. The V gene's germline CDR1 is SQVTM and CDR2 ANQGSEA. Trimming left V 3 bases short and J 0 bases short, with 5 bases between. The CDR3 runs to 12 residues. What was sequenced were expressed TCRB transcripts, since all of the isolated RNA had been reverse transcribed. Assay used: immunoSEQ multiplex PCR; TCRdb lists only in-frame clones, some missing. This sample has about 360,000 clones, with 10% to 15% found just once. This clone was picked up many times.

This chain links TRBV29-1 with TRBJ1-2; D unresolved. The source is a young man in good health. Sequencing used naive CD4+ T cells from blood. The CDR3 loop reads CSVDPANYGYTF. In nucleotides, the CDR3 is TGCAGCGTTGATCCAGCTAACTATGGCTACACCTTC.